Given below is one T cell receptor beta chain in context. Its antigen is not identified. After roughly eleven days in culture, the CD4+ T cells were isolated. Vaccine recipients, nucleocapsid antibody negative, had no prior SARS-CoV-2 infection. Both day 3 and day 7 saw half the medium replaced with IL-2 medium. The sample comes from a study of vaccination effects on CD4 cells after COVID-19. General study points: The study enrolled few convalescent patients and sampled no early post-infection timepoints. Healthy vaccinees' vaccine-induced clones included only 1 of 255 that recognized common cold coronaviruses.

The germline V and J ends were trimmed by 5 bases and 0 bases, with 16 bases remaining between them. CDR3 length: 16 amino acids. Per the germline V gene, CDR1 is SGHAT and CDR2 is FQNNGV. Assay: immunoSEQ multiplex PCR; the TCRdb copy retains only in-frame clones and omits some. The table has around 40,000 clones, around 67% seen once. The V call is TRBV11-2, the J call TRBJ2-5; D possibly corresponds to TRBD1 (5 bases). The material sequenced was CD4+ T cells from PBMCs cultured without peptide, taken before COVID-19 vaccination. This sequence originates from a human donor who received a COVID-19 vaccine. CDR3 region: CASSDLTAPYQETQYF. DNA for the CDR3: TGTGCCAGCAGCGACTTGACAGCGCCTTACCAAGAGACCCAGTACTTC.